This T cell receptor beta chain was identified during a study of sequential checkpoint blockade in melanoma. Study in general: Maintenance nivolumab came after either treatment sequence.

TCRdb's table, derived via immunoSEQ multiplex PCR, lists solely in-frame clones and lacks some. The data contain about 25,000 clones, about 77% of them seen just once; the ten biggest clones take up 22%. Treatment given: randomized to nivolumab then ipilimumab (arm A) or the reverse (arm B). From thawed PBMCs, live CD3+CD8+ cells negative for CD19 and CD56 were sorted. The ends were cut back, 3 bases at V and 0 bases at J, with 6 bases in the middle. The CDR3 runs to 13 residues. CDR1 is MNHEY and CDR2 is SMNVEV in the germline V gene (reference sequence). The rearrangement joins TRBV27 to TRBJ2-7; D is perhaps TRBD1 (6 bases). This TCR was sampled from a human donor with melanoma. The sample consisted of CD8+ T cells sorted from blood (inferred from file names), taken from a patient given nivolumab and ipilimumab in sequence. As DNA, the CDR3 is TGTGCCAGCAGTTTGGACAGCTCCTACGAGCAGTACTTC. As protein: CASSLDSSYEQYF.